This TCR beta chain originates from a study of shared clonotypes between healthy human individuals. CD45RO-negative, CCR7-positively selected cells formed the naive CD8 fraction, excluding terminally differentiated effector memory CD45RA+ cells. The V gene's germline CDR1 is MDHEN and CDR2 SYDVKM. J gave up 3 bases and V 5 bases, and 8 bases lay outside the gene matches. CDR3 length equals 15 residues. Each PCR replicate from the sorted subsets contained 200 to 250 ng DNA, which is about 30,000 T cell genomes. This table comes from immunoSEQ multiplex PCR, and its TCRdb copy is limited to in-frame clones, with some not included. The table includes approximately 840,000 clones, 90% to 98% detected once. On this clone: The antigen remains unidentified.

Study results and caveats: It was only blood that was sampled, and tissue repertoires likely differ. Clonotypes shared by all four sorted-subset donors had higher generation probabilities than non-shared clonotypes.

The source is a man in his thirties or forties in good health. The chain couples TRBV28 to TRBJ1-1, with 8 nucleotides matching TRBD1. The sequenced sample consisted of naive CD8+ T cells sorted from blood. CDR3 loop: CASSLTGAPDTEAFF. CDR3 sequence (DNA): TGTGCCAGCAGTCTGACAGGGGCGCCCGACACTGAAGCTTTCTTT.